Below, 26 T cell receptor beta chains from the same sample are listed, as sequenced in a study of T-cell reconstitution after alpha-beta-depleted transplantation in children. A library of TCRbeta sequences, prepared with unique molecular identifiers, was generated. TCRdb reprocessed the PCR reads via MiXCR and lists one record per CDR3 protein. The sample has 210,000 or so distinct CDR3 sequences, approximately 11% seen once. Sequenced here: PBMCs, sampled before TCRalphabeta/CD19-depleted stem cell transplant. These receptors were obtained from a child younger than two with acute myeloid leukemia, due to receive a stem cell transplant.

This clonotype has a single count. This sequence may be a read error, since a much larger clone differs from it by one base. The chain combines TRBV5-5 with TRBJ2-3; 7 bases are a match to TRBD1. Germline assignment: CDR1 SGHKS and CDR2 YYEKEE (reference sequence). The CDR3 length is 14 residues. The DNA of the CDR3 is TGTGTCAGCAGTTCACCGGGACAGACAGATACGCAGTATTTT. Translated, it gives CVSSSPGQTDTQYF.

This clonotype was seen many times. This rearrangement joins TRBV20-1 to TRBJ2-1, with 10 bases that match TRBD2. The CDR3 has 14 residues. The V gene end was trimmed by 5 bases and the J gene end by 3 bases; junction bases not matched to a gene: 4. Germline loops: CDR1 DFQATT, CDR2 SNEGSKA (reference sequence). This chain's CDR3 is CSAEGTSDYNEQFF. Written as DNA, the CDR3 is TGCAGTGCTGAAGGGACTAGCGACTACAATGAGCAGTTCTTC.

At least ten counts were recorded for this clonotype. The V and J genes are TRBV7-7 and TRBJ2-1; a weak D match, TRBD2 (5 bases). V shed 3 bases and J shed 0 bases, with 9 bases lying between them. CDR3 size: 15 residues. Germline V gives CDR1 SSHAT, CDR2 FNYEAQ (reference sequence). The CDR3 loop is CASSFDYSSYNEQFF. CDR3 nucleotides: TGTGCCAGCAGCTTTGACTACAGCTCCTACAATGAGCAGTTCTTC.

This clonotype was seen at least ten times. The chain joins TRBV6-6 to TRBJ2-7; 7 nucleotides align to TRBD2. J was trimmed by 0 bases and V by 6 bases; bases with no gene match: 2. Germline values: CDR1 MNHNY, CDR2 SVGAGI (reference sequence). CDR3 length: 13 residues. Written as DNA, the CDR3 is TGTGCCAGCAGCCGGACTAGCTCCTACGAGCAGTACTTC. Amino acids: CASSRTSSYEQYF.

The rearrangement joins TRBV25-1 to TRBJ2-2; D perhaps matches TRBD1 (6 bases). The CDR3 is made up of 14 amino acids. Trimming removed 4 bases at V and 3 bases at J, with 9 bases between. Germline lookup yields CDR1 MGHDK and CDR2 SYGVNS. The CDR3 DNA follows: TGTGCCAGCAGTGCGCAGGGGTACACCGGGGAGCTGTTTTTT. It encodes CASSAQGYTGELFF.

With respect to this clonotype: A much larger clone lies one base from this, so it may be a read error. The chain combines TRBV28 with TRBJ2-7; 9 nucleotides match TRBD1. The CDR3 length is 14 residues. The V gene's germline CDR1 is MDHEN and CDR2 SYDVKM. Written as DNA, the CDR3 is TGTGCCAGCCGTTTCTCGACAGGGGGCTACGAGCAGTACTTC. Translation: CASRFSTGGYEQYF.

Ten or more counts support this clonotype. The CDR3 nucleotides read TGTGCCACCAGTGTGGCAGGTGCCCTTGTGGGGACTAGCGGGAGAGAAACCGGGGAGCTGTTTTTT. Translating it yields CATSVAGALVGTSGRETGELFF. The chain carries TRBV24-1 and TRBJ2-2; 14 bases fit TRBD2. The CDR3 has 22 residues. The V gene end was trimmed by 5 bases and the J gene end by 5 bases; junction bases not matched to a gene: 21. The germline gives CDR1 KGHDR, CDR2 SFDVKD.

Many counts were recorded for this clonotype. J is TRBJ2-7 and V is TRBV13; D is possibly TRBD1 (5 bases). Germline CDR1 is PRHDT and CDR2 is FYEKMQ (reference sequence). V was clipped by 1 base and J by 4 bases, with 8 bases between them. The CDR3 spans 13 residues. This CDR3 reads CASSLAGWYEQYF. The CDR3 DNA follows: TGTGCCAGCAGCTTAGCAGGGTGGTACGAGCAGTACTTC.

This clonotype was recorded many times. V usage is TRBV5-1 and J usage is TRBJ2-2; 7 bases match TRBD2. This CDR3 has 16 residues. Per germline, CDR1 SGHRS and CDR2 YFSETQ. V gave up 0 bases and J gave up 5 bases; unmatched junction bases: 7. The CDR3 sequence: CASSLAGGSSTGELFF. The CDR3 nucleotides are TGCGCCAGCAGCTTGGCCGGCGGGAGTAGTACCGGGGAGCTGTTTTTT.

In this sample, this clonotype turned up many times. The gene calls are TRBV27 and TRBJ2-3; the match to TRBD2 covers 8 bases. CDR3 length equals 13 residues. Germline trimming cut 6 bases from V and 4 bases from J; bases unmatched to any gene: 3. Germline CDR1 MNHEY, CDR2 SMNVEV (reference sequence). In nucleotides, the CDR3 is TGTGCCAGCAGCGGGGGGGCACCAGATACGCAGTATTTT. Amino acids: CASSGGAPDTQYF.

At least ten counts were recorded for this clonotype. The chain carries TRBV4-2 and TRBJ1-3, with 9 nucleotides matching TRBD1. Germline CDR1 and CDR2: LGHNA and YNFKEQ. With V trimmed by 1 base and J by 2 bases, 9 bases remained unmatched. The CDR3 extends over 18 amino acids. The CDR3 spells CASSQGGTGTSAGNTIYF. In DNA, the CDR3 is TGTGCCAGCAGCCAAGGGGGGACAGGGACTAGCGCTGGAAACACCATATATTTT.

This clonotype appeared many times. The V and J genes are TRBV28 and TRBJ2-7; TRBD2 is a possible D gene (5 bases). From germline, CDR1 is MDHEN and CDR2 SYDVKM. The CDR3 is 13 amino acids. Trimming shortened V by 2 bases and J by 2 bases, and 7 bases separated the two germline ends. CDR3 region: CASSLGSPYEQYF. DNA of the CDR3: TGTGCCAGCAGTTTAGGGAGTCCCTACGAGCAGTACTTC.

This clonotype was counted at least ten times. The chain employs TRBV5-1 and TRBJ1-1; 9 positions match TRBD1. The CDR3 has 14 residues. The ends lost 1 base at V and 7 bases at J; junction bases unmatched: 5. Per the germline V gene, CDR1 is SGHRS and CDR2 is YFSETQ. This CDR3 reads CASSLLQGAGEAFF. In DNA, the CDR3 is TGCGCCAGCAGCTTGCTACAGGGGGCCGGTGAAGCTTTCTTT.

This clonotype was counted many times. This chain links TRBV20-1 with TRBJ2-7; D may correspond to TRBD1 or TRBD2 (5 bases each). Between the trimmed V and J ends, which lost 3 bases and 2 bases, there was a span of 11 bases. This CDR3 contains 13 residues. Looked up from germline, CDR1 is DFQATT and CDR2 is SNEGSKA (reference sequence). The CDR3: CSARGRQAYEQYF. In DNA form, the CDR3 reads TGCAGTGCTAGGGGACGACAAGCCTACGAGCAGTACTTC.

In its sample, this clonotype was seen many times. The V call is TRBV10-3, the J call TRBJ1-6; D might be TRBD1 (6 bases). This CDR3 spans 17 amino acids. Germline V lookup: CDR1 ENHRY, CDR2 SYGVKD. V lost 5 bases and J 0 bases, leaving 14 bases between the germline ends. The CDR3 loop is CAISSDRPSSYNSPLHF. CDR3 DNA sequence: TGTGCCATCAGTTCCGACAGGCCGAGCTCCTATAATTCACCCCTCCACTTT.

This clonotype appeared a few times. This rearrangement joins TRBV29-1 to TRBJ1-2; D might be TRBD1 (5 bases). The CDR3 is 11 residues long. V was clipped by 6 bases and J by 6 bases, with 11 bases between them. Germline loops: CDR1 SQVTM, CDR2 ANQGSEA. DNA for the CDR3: TGCAGCGTAGCCGGGACTAATGGCTACACCTTC. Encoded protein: CSVAGTNGYTF.

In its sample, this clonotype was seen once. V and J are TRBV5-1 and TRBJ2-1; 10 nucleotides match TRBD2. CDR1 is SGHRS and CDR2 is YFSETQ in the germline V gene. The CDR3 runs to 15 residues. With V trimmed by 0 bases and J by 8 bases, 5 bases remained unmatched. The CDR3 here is CASSLASGSRYEQFF. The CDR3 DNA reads TGCGCCAGCAGCTTGGCTAGCGGGAGTCGCTATGAGCAGTTCTTC.

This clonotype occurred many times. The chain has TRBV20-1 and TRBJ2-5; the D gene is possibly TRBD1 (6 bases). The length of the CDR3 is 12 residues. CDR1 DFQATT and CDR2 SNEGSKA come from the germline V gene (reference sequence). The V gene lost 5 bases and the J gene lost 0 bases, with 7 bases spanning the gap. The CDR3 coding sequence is TGCAGTGCTTGGACAGACCAAGAGACCCAGTACTTC. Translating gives CSAWTDQETQYF.

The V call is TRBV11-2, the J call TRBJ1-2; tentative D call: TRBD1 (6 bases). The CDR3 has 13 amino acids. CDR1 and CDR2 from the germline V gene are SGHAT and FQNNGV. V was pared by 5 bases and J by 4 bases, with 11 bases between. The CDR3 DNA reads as TGTGCCAGCAGCCACAGGGCTGGCTATGGCTACACCTTC. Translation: CASSHRAGYGYTF.

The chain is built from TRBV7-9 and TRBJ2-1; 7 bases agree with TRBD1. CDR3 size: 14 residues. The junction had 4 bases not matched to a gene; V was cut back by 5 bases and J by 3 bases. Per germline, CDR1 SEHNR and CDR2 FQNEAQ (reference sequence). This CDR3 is CASSPRQGYNEQFF. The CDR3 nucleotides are TGTGCCAGCAGCCCACGACAGGGCTACAATGAGCAGTTCTTC. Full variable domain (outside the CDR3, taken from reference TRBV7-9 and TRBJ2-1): DTGVSQNPRHKITKRGQNVTFRCDPISEHNRLYWYRQTLGQGPEFLTYFQNEAQLEKSRLLSDRFSAERPKGSFSTLEIQRTEQGDSAMYLCASSPRQGYNEQFFGPGTRLTVL.

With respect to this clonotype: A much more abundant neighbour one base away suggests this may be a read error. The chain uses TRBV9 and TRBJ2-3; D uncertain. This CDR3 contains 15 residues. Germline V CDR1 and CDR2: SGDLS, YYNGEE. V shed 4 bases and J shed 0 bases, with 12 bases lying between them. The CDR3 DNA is TGTGCCAGCAGCATAGATCGCGGTAGCACAGATACGCAGTATTTT. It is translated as CASSIDRGSTDTQYF. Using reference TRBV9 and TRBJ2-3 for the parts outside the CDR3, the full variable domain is DSGVTQTPKHLITATGQRVTLRCSPRSGDLSVYWYQQSLDQGLQFLIQYYNGEERAKGNILERFSAQQFPDLHSELNLSSLELGDSALYFCASSIDRGSTDTQYFGPGTRLTVL.

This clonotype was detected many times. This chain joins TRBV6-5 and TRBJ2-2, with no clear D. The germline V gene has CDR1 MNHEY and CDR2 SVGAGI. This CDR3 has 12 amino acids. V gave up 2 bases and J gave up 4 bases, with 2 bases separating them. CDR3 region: CASSYVTGELFF. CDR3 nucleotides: TGTGCCAGCAGTTACGTCACCGGGGAGCTGTTTTTT.

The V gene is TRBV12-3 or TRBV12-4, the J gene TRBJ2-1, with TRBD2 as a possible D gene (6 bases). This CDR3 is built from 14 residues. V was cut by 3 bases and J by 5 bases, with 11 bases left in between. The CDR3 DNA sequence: TGTGCCAGCAGTTTCGCGGGACGGAACAATGAGCAGTTCTTC. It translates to CASSFAGRNNEQFF.

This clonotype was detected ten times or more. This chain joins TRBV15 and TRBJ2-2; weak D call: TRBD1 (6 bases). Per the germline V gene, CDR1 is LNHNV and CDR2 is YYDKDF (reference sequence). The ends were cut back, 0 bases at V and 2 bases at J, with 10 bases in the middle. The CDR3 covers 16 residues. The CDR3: CATSRDWGTNTGELFF. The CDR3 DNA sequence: TGTGCCACCAGCAGAGATTGGGGGACAAACACCGGGGAGCTGTTTTTT.

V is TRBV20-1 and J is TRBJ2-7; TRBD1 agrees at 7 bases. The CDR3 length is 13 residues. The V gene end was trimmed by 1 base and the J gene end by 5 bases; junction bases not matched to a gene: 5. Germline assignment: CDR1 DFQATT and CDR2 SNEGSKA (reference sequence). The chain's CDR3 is CSARVDRVHEQYF. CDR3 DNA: TGCAGTGCTAGAGTCGACAGGGTGCACGAGCAGTACTTC.

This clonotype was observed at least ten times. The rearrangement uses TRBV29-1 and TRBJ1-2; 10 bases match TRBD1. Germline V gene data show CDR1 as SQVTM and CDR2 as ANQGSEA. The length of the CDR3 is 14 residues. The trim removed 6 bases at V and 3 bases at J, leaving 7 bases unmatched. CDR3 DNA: TGCAGCGTGGGGGCCGGGACAGGGGACTATGGCTACACCTTC. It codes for CSVGAGTGDYGYTF. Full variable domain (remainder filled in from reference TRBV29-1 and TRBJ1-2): SAVISQKPSRDICQRGTSLTIQCQVDSQVTMMFWYRQQPGQSLTLIATANQGSEATYESGFVIDKFPISRPNLTFSTLTVSNMSPEDSSIYLCSVGAGTGDYGYTFGSGTRLTVV.